This T cell receptor beta chain originates from a study of T cells in narcolepsy. This table comes from immunoSEQ multiplex PCR, and its TCRdb copy is limited to in-frame clones, with some not included. The sample lists tens of thousands of clones; 75% to 90% were seen once. This CDR3 has 15 amino acids. CDR1 and CDR2 from the germline V gene are SGHRS and YFSETQ. V gave up 0 bases and J gave up 5 bases; unmatched junction bases: 7. This clone occurred once. The V call is TRBV5-1, the J call TRBJ2-5, with 7 bases aligning to TRBD1. This TCR derives from a human donor in good health. Material: memory (CD45RA-) CD4+ T cells from blood. The CDR3 DNA is TGCGCCAGCAGCTTGGATACAGGGGAATGGGAGACCCAGTACTTC. It specifies CASSLDTGEWETQYF.